This TCR beta chain emerged from a study of CD8 T cells in ankylosing spondylitis. General study results and limits: Previously reported in reactive arthritis synovial fluid and blood were some of the motif variants. Made up of about eight highly homologous variants, a TCR beta motif appeared characteristic of ankylosing spondylitis blood.

This clonotype was counted at least ten times. Its antigen is still unknown. This CDR3 comprises 16 residues. Looked up from germline, CDR1 is SGDLS and CDR2 is YYNGEE. The germline V and J ends were trimmed by 3 bases and 1 base, with 16 bases remaining between them. Generation of TCR beta libraries employed quantitative 5'-RACE incorporating molecular barcodes. TCRdb re-called the 5' RACE reads with MiXCR, one entry per CDR3 protein. The sample shows around 29,000 distinct CDR3 sequences, around 5.2% of them seen only once. The sequenced material came from blood, either unsorted or a sorted T cell fraction (not recorded which). This sequence joins TRBV9 and TRBJ2-5, with D perhaps TRBD2 (6 bases). The TCR sequence derives from a female donor with ankylosing spondylitis or in good health (not recorded which). CDR3 in amino acids: CASSEGLREGQETQYF. The CDR3 DNA follows: TGTGCCAGCAGCGAGGGACTCCGGGAAGGCCAAGAGACCCAGTACTTC. Supplemented by reference TRBV9 and TRBJ2-5, the full variable domain reads DSGVTQTPKHLITATGQRVTLRCSPRSGDLSVYWYQQSLDQGLQFLIQYYNGEERAKGNILERFSAQQFPDLHSELNLSSLELGDSALYFCASSEGLREGQETQYFGPGTRLLVL.